Presented here are 31 T cell receptor beta chains from one specimen sequenced in a study of T cell repertoires in cytomegalovirus infection. Each CDR3 protein gets one entry after TCRdb re-called the reads with MiXCR. Among approximately 250,000 distinct CDR3 sequences, 22% were seen once, and the ten largest hold around a sixth. The sample consisted of CD8+ T cells from PBMCs. The receptors were sampled from a human donor in good health (CMV status not recorded). Some clones in this sample may be carry-over from other donors' samples.

This clonotype was seen a handful of times. The chain links TRBV28 to TRBJ1-2, with TRBD1 identical over 9 bases. V lost 6 bases to trimming and J lost 3 bases; unmatched junction nucleotides: 17. This CDR3 has 18 residues. Germline values: CDR1 MDHEN, CDR2 SYDVKM. CDR3 sequence reads: CASSPWDRAASLYYGYTF. The CDR3 nucleotides read TGTGCCAGCAGCCCCTGGGACAGGGCCGCGTCGCTTTACTATGGCTACACCTTC.

This clonotype was detected ten times or more. This sequence joins TRBV5-6 and TRBJ2-3, with TRBD2 as a possible D gene (5 bases). The germline V gene encodes CDR1 SGHDT and CDR2 YYEEEE. CDR3 size: 16 residues. The ends were cut back, 4 bases at V and 1 base at J, with 16 bases in the middle. CDR3 amino acids: CASSPTVAGGTDTQYF. CDR3 nucleotides: TGTGCCAGCAGCCCTACCGTCGCCGGGGGCACAGATACGCAGTATTTT.

This clonotype was observed a few times. The J gene is TRBJ2-7, the V gene TRBV7-4; a possible D gene is TRBD1 (5 bases). This CDR3 spans 14 amino acids. V lost 5 bases to trimming and J lost 3 bases, with 14 bases between them. CDR1 and CDR2 from the germline V gene are SGHVT and SQSDAQ. The CDR3 protein is CASSPKDGHYEQYF. CDR3 bases: TGTGCCAGCAGCCCCAAGGACGGACACTACGAGCAGTACTTC.

This clonotype was counted many times. The rearrangement links TRBV7-9 to TRBJ2-1; 10 nucleotides agree with TRBD2. Germline values: CDR1 SEHNR, CDR2 FQNEAQ (reference sequence). CDR3 length: 19 residues. J lost 10 bases, V lost 5 bases, and 23 bases had no gene match. CDR3 DNA: TGTGCCAGCAGCGCCAGGGTAGGGCTAGCGGGGGCCCGATCGTGGGAGCAGTTCTTC. Protein: CASSARVGLAGARSWEQFF.

This clonotype showed up just a few times. J is TRBJ1-1 and V is TRBV20-1; D is possibly TRBD1 (5 bases). V gave up 7 bases and J gave up 10 bases, with 16 bases separating them. CDR3 size: 11 residues. CDR1 DFQATT and CDR2 SNEGSKA come from the germline V gene (reference sequence). The CDR3 here is CSGFPEGIAFF. The CDR3 nucleotides read TGCAGTGGTTTCCCCGAGGGGATAGCTTTCTTT.

The chain has TRBV12-3 or TRBV12-4 and TRBJ2-7, with D possibly being TRBD2 (7 bases). This CDR3 region has 15 residues. V lost 5 bases and J lost 4, with 18 bases in between. The chain's CDR3 is CASSGIDGGRYEQYF. CDR3 in DNA: TGTGCCAGCAGTGGGATTGACGGGGGGCGGTACGAGCAGTACTTC.

V and J are TRBV2 and TRBJ1-1, with D unclear. V gave up 1 base and J gave up 4 bases, with 16 bases separating them. The CDR3 spans 16 residues. Germline V gene data show CDR1 as SNHLY and CDR2 as FYNNEI. As DNA, the CDR3 is TGTGCCAGCAGTGAAGACCCAGACGCCGTGGGCACTGAAGCTTTCTTT. Translation: CASSEDPDAVGTEAFF.

The sample holds a few counts of this clonotype. This chain links TRBV27 with TRBJ2-5; 12 nucleotides agree with TRBD2. The CDR3 runs 16 residues. The germline V gene encodes CDR1 MNHEY and CDR2 SMNVEV (reference sequence). After removal of 5 bases from V and 4 bases from J, the junction contained 8 bases not matched to a gene. The CDR3 reads CASSQLAGGSRETQYF. The CDR3 nucleotides are TGTGCCAGCAGTCAACTAGCGGGGGGTTCTAGAGAGACCCAGTACTTC.

The CDR3 DNA is TGCAGCGTTGAAGATCTCACAGACACTAACTATGGCTACACCTTC. This encodes CSVEDLTDTNYGYTF. The chain is built from TRBV29-1 and TRBJ1-2, with unresolved D. The germline V gene has CDR1 SQVTM and CDR2 ANQGSEA. V dropped 0 bases and J dropped 0 bases, with 11 bases sitting between them. This CDR3 comprises 15 residues.

This clonotype was recorded a few times. The chain uses TRBV20-1 and TRBJ2-3, with 8 bases identical to TRBD2. Germline-derived CDR1 and CDR2 are DFQATT and SNEGSKA (reference sequence). V lost 5 bases and J lost 0; bases outside the gene matches: 22. This CDR3 contains 20 residues. The CDR3 loop reads CSARLTSAFYGTRSTDTQYF. The CDR3 nucleotides are TGCAGTGCTCGTCTCACCTCGGCCTTTTACGGGACTAGAAGCACAGATACGCAGTATTTT.

This chain joins TRBV11-3 and TRBJ2-3; D is ambiguous. This CDR3 has 15 residues. Germline V CDR1 and CDR2: SGHNT, YENEEA. Trimming pared 1 base from V and 2 bases from J, leaving 10 bases between. The CDR3 is CASSLGGSFTDTQYF. The CDR3 nucleotides read TGTGCCAGCAGCTTAGGAGGTAGCTTCACAGATACGCAGTATTTT.

This clonotype was recorded at least ten times. The chain recombines TRBV7-8 with TRBJ2-5, with TRBD2 matching 9 bases. The germline V gene encodes CDR1 SGHVS and CDR2 FQNEAQ. The CDR3 is 13 residues long. The CDR3 region has the DNA TGTCAAGCGGGGGGCCAGTACCAAGAGACCCAGTACTTC. Translation: CQAGGQYQETQYF.

This clonotype has more than one count but fewer than ten. This chain joins TRBV7-8 and TRBJ2-7; TRBD2 might be the D (7 bases). Germline V lookup: CDR1 SGHVS, CDR2 FQNEAQ. V was cut by 6 bases and J by 3 bases, with 15 bases left in between. This CDR3 has 14 residues. CDR3 amino acids: CASSTLGGLYEQYF. CDR3 nucleotides: TGTGCCAGCAGTACTTTGGGGGGGCTCTACGAGCAGTACTTC.

The V and J genes are TRBV6-2 or TRBV6-3 and TRBJ2-4; D possibly corresponds to TRBD1 (7 bases). The CDR3 runs 17 residues. Germline V gene lookup returns CDR1 MNHEY and CDR2 SVGEGT. The V end lost 10 bases, the J end lost 3 bases, and 25 bases lay between the germline ends. CDR3: CATTNFAGGLDKNIQYF. The CDR3 region has the DNA TGTGCCACTACAAACTTCGCAGGGGGGCTGGACAAAAACATTCAGTACTTC.

The V call is TRBV19, the J call TRBJ1-6, with unresolved D. The CDR3 length is 14 residues. The germline CDR1 and CDR2 sequences are LNHDA and SQIVND (reference sequence). V gave up 7 bases and J gave up 12 bases, with 19 bases separating them. Here the CDR3 reads CASNEGELSGPLHF. CDR3 sequence (DNA): TGTGCCAGTAACGAGGGAGAATTATCGGGACCCCTCCACTTT.

The table lists this clonotype with many counts. V and J are TRBV4-1 and TRBJ2-1; 11 positions agree with TRBD2. V shed 5 bases and J 9 bases; nucleotides not matched to a gene: 12. Germline V lookup: CDR1 MGHRA, CDR2 YSYEKL. The CDR3 length is 16 residues. CDR3 DNA sequence: TGCGCCAGCAGCGGAATTAGCGGGGGGGCTTTGGGTGAGCAGTTCTTC. Protein: CASSGISGGALGEQFF.

This clonotype occurred many times. The chain has TRBV7-2 and TRBJ2-7; TRBD2 aligns across 7 bases. CDR1 and CDR2 from the germline V gene are SGHTA and FQGNSA. The CDR3 is 15 amino acids. Trimming at V came to 1 base and at J to 3 bases, leaving 6 bases not matched to a gene. CDR3 in DNA: TGTGCCAGCAGCTTAGGGGGGGGACTTTTCTACGAGCAGTACTTC. This encodes CASSLGGGLFYEQYF.

The chain combines TRBV20-1 with TRBJ1-2; D is unresolved. The germline gives CDR1 DFQATT, CDR2 SNEGSKA (reference sequence). V was trimmed by 2 bases and J by 4 bases, leaving 14 bases between them. This CDR3 is built from 14 residues. The CDR3 nucleotides are TGCAGTGCTAGAAAGGCAGAGAGTTTCTATGGCTACACCTTC. It encodes CSARKAESFYGYTF.

This clonotype was seen only once. V and J are TRBV20-1 and TRBJ2-3; the match to TRBD2 covers 10 bases. The CDR3 runs 18 residues. The germline V gene has CDR1 DFQATT and CDR2 SNEGSKA (reference sequence). The junction had 16 bases not matched to a gene; V was cut back by 7 bases and J by 0 bases. The CDR3 coding sequence is TGCAGTGGCTCGGTTGGGGCTAGCGGGGGCCTTAGCACAGATACGCAGTATTTT. It translates to CSGSVGASGGLSTDTQYF.

Of note for this clonotype: This may stem from a read error, because a much larger clone lies one nucleotide away. This chain links TRBV7-6 with TRBJ1-2; D is possibly TRBD1 (5 bases). Germline CDR1 reads SGHVS; CDR2 reads FNYEAQ. The CDR3 runs 13 residues. V was clipped by 7 bases and J by 8 bases, with 17 bases between them. In DNA, the CDR3 is TGTGCCAGCAACGAGCGAGGACATCTGGGCTACACCTTC. This codes for CASNERGHLGYTF.

The chain uses TRBV20-1 and TRBJ2-1, with a tentative D call TRBD2 (6 bases). Germline-derived CDR1 and CDR2 are DFQATT and SNEGSKA (reference sequence). V shed 0 bases and J shed 3 bases, with 18 bases lying between them. There are 17 residues in the CDR3. CDR3 region: CSARDPGGGGLYNEQFF. The CDR3 DNA reads TGCAGTGCTAGAGACCCCGGCGGTGGGGGACTCTACAATGAGCAGTTCTTC.

The chain is built from TRBV20-1 and TRBJ2-7; 8 positions match TRBD1. CDR1 and CDR2 from the germline V gene are DFQATT and SNEGSKA (reference sequence). The CDR3 runs to 14 residues. The junction had 11 bases not matched to a gene; V was cut back by 6 bases and J by 4 bases. In DNA, the CDR3 is TGCAGTGCCCTGACGCGGACAGGGTGGTACGAGCAGTACTTC. The encoded protein is CSALTRTGWYEQYF.

This CDR3 is CAQLGTGELFF. CDR3 DNA: TGTGCCCAGCTTGGGACCGGGGAGCTGTTTTTT. The V call is TRBV7-9, the J call TRBJ2-2; D call uncertain. The germline CDR1 and CDR2 sequences are SEHNR and FQNEAQ (reference sequence). With 11 bases removed from V and 5 bases from J, the gap between germline ends came to 9 bases. The length of the CDR3 is 11 residues. Filled out from reference TRBV7-9 and TRBJ2-2, the complete variable domain reads DTGVSQNPRHKITKRGQNVTFRCDPISEHNRLYWYRQTLGQGPEFLTYFQNEAQLEKSRLLSDRFSAERPKGSFSTLEIQRTEQGDSAMYLCAQLGTGELFFGEGSRLTVL.

The J gene is TRBJ1-1, the V gene TRBV27, with no clear D. The CDR3 runs to 11 residues. Germline loops: CDR1 MNHEY, CDR2 SMNVEV (reference sequence). Deletions cut 6 bases from V and 1 base from J, with 3 bases between. CDR3 bases: TGTGCCAGCAGGGGGAACACTGAAGCTTTCTTT. This encodes CASRGNTEAFF.

There are a few counts of this clonotype. This chain joins TRBV6-5 and TRBJ1-6; D remains ambiguous. This CDR3 spans 18 amino acids. Germline V CDR1 and CDR2: MNHEY, SVGAGI. Trimming removed 5 bases at V and 0 bases at J, with 17 bases between. This chain's CDR3 is CASSRMSQASSYNSPLHF. In DNA form, the CDR3 reads TGTGCCAGCAGTCGGATGAGCCAGGCCAGCTCCTATAATTCACCCCTCCACTTT.

The rearrangement uses TRBV4-1 and TRBJ2-3, with 7 positions matching TRBD1. Germline CDR1 MGHRA, CDR2 YSYEKL. The CDR3 loop spans 16 amino acids. V shed 3 bases and J 1 base; nucleotides not matched to a gene: 7. The CDR3 bases are TGCGCCAGCAGCCACCCACAGGGGATCGGCACAGATACGCAGTATTTT. Translated, it gives CASSHPQGIGTDTQYF.

The chain uses TRBV24-1 and TRBJ2-5; D not resolved. This CDR3 is 14 amino acids long. V lost 5 bases and J lost 0, with 9 bases in between. Per germline, CDR1 KGHDR and CDR2 SFDVKD. The CDR3 region is CATSGYKYQETQYF. CDR3 nucleotide sequence: TGTGCCACCAGTGGTTATAAGTACCAAGAGACCCAGTACTTC.

DNA for the CDR3: TGTGCCAGCAGCGTCCGCTCCGGACTAGCGGGGGGATCTTCTAGCACAGATACGCAGTATTTT. It specifies CASSVRSGLAGGSSSTDTQYF. V is TRBV3-1 and J is TRBJ2-3, with 14 bases matching TRBD2. From germline, CDR1 is LGHDT and CDR2 YNNKEL (reference sequence). V lost 5 bases, J lost 0 bases, and 16 bases stayed unmatched. CDR3 length: 21 residues.

This chain links TRBV5-1 with TRBJ1-1; D unresolved. The germline gives CDR1 SGHRS, CDR2 YFSETQ. V was pared by 1 base and J by 3 bases, with 10 bases between. The length of the CDR3 is 14 residues. The CDR3 DNA follows: TGCGCCAGCAGCTTGTATGGGCGGGACACTGAAGCTTTCTTT. Its translation: CASSLYGRDTEAFF.

The CDR3 region is CASSRRPSTDTQYF. The CDR3 DNA reads TGCGCCAGCAGCCGCCGCCCGAGCACAGATACGCAGTATTTT. V gene TRBV4-1 combines with J gene TRBJ2-3; D gene uncertain. V lost 4 bases to trimming and J lost 0 bases, with 8 bases between them. This CDR3 has 14 amino acids. Germline loops: CDR1 MGHRA, CDR2 YSYEKL.

The chain combines TRBV3-1 with TRBJ2-7; the match to TRBD1 covers 8 bases. Per germline, CDR1 LGHDT and CDR2 YNNKEL (reference sequence). CDR3 length: 13 residues. J gave up 6 bases and V 1 base, and 2 bases lay outside the gene matches. The CDR3 nucleotides are TGTGCCAGCAGCCAAGCAGGGGGCGGCGAGCAGTACTTC. It codes for CASSQAGGGEQYF.